The present T cell receptor beta chain was sequenced within a study of human T cells and chemical hapten exposure. For the study at large: Cases of alopecia areata, totalis or universalis occurred in a predominantly female patient group. Study-wide results and caveats: Given that the donors had alopecia, their immune response may differ from that seen in healthy people. TCRs exceeding a frequency of 1 in 1000 stayed unchanged under DPC sensitization.

Only a few counts were recorded for this clonotype. Its antigen is unknown. J was trimmed by 4 bases and V by 2 bases; bases with no gene match: 5. The CDR3 contains 15 residues. Time point reported: pre-sensitization, week 0. Treatment given: therapeutic diphenylcyclopropenone sensitization with weekly scalp DPC. As handled by the study authors: TCRs per sample had a median of approximately 100,000 and ranged from 23,224 to 690,600. TCRdb re-derived calls from the RACE reads in MiXCR, one entry per CDR3 protein. What appears here as the V and J calls and clone size reflects TCRdb's work, not the paper's. The profile shows some 400,000 distinct CDR3 sequences, 4.5% to 5.5% of them singletons.

The chain has TRBV12-3 or TRBV12-4 and TRBJ2-3; 8 bases line up with TRBD2. This sequence originates from a woman aged 45 to 65 with alopecia areata. Some clones in this sample may be carry-over from other donors' samples. The specimen was whole blood, collected in connection with sensitization to the hapten diphenylcyclopropenone (DPC). In DNA form, the CDR3 reads TGTGCCAGCAGTTTATACGGGAGGGCAGCAGATACGCAGTATTTT. This translates into CASSLYGRAADTQYF.